This T cell receptor beta chain was obtained from a study of cytomegalovirus exposure and HLA in healthy donors. PCR primers comprised 60 Vbeta and 13 Jbeta primers. TCRdb's copy holds only in-frame clones and misses some; the assay was immunoSEQ multiplex PCR. The sample holds about 98,000 clones; about 70% are singletons and the top ten take 7% to 10%. The CDR3 has 15 amino acids. Germline V gene lookup returns CDR1 LNHDA and CDR2 SQIVND (reference sequence). Trimming removed 3 bases from V and 5 bases from J, with 15 bases in between. The chain uses TRBV19 and TRBJ2-3, with D possibly being TRBD2 (6 bases). Sample: PBMCs. The sequence was collected from a human donor in good health. The CDR3 is CASSIMGGVGDTQYF. The CDR3 nucleotides are TGTGCCAGTAGTATTATGGGCGGGGTTGGAGATACGCAGTATTTT.